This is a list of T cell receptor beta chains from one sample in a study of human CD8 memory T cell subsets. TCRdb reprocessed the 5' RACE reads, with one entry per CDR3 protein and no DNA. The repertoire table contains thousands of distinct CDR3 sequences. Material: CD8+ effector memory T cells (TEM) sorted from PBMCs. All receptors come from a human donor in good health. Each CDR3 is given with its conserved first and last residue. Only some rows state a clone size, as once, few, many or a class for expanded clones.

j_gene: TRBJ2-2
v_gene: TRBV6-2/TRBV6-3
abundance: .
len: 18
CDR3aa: CASSYSGSEREVTGELFF

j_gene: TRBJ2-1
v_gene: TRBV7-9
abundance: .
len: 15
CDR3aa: CASSFTTAGDNEQFF

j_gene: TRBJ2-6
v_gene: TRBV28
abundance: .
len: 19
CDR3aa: CASSLDPGTAISGANVLTF

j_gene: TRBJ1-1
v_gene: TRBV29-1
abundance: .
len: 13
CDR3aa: CSVTGVGDTEAFF

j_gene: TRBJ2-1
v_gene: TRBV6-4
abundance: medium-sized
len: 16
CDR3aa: CASSDGAGEGHNEQFF

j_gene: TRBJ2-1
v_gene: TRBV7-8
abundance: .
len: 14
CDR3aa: CASSKLAGGDEQFF

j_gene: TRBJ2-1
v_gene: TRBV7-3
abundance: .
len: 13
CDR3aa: CASSWGLADEQFF

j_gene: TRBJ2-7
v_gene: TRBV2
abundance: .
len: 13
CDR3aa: CASSASGSYEQYF

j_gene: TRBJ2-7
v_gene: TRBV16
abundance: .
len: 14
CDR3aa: CASSQWVGAYEQYF

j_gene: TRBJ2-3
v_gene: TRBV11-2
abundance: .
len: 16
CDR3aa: CASSFPSGRLTDTQYF

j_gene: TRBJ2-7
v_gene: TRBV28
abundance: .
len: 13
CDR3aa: CASSVGQSYEQYF

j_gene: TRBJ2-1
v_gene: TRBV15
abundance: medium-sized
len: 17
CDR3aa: CATSRDPADSSYNEQFF

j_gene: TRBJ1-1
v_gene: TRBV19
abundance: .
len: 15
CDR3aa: CASSPSGTGVTEAFF

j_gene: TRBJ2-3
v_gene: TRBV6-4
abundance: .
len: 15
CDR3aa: CASSEEAGSTDTQYF

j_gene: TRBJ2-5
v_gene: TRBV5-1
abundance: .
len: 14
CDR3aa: CASSLPTGWETQYF

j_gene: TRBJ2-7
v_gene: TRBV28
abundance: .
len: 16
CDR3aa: CASSGRGRTGGYEQYF

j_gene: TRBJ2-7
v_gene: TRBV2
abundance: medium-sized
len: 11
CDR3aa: CASSEQREVDF